The 22 T cell receptor beta chains below all came from one sample that was sequenced in a study of shared clonotypes between healthy human individuals. The method was immunoSEQ multiplex PCR; TCRdb's version includes in-frame clones alone and lacks a portion of them. The sample consists of over 2 million clones, 85% to 95% of them appearing once. Source material: naive CD4+ T cells from PBMCs. Sample subset: CD45RA+ positively selected. These receptor sequences come from a man aged 18 to 35 in good health. Some clones in this sample may be carry-over from other donors' samples.

V and J are TRBV5-1 and TRBJ1-1, with D uncertain. Germline V gene data show CDR1 as SGHRS and CDR2 as YFSETQ. Trimming left V 0 bases short and J 5 bases short, with 11 bases between. This CDR3 contains 14 residues. The CDR3 bases are TGCGCCAGCAGCTTGGAGAGTCGGGCGACTGAAGCTTTCTTT. This sequence encodes CASSLESRATEAFF.

The rearrangement links TRBV5-1 to TRBJ2-1; no firm D call. V dropped 0 bases and J dropped 8 bases, with 12 bases sitting between them. The germline gives CDR1 SGHRS, CDR2 YFSETQ. CDR3 length equals 14 residues. CDR3 region: CASSLVAIWDEQFF. Here the CDR3 DNA reads TGCGCCAGCAGCTTGGTGGCCATCTGGGATGAGCAGTTCTTC.

The rearrangement links TRBV7-3 to TRBJ2-1; D uncertain. V gave up 2 bases and J gave up 9 bases, with 11 bases separating them. In germline, CDR1 is SGHTA, CDR2 FQGTGA. This CDR3 comprises 13 residues. The chain's CDR3 is CASSLLAPREQFF. DNA of the CDR3: TGTGCCAGCAGCTTATTAGCTCCCCGTGAGCAGTTCTTC.

This clone was seen a handful of times. The chain couples TRBV7-2 to TRBJ1-1; 10 positions agree with TRBD1. There are 17 residues in the CDR3. Germline V lookup: CDR1 SGHTA, CDR2 FQGNSA. The junction had 6 bases not matched to a gene; V was cut back by 1 base and J by 1 base. CDR3 bases: TGTGCCAGCAGCTTAGTCGGGACAGGGGCAGGGAACACTGAAGCTTTCTTT. Protein sequence: CASSLVGTGAGNTEAFF.

V usage is TRBV7-7 and J usage is TRBJ2-2; TRBD1 or TRBD2 may be the D gene (6 bases each). The CDR3 has 14 amino acids. CDR1 and CDR2 from the germline V gene are SSHAT and FNYEAQ (reference sequence). V shed 5 bases and J shed 6 bases, with 13 bases lying between them. The CDR3 sequence is CASSPGGLAGELFF. The CDR3, as DNA: TGTGCCAGCAGCCCCGGGGGCTTGGCCGGGGAGCTGTTTTTT. The whole variable domain, remainder taken from reference TRBV7-7 and TRBJ2-2, is GAGVSQSPRYKVTKRGQDVTLRCDPISSHATLYWYQQALGQGPEFLTYFNYEAQPDKSGLPSDRFSAERPEGSISTLTIQRTEQRDSAMYRCASSPGGLAGELFFGEGSRLTVL.

The V call is TRBV30, the J call TRBJ2-1, with D uncertain. Trimming removed 0 bases from V and 5 bases from J, with 14 bases in between. This CDR3 has 15 amino acids. Germline V CDR1 and CDR2: GTSNPN, SVGIG (reference sequence). CDR3: CAWSVSLLLDNEQFF. The DNA of the CDR3 is TGTGCCTGGAGTGTTTCCCTACTACTGGACAATGAGCAGTTCTTC.

This sequence joins TRBV27 and TRBJ2-3; 7 bases fit TRBD2. Germline V lookup: CDR1 MNHEY, CDR2 SMNVEV (reference sequence). V shed 3 bases and J 5 bases; nucleotides not matched to a gene: 8. This CDR3 spans 15 amino acids. CDR3 loop: CASSFGAGEGDTQYF. The CDR3 bases are TGTGCCAGCAGTTTCGGGGCGGGAGAAGGAGATACGCAGTATTTT.

This sequence joins TRBV28 and TRBJ2-7, with 7 bases fitting TRBD1. Germline CDR1 MDHEN, CDR2 SYDVKM. The V segment lost 7 bases and the J segment 2 bases; nucleotides outside the gene matches: 14. The CDR3 runs 16 residues. CDR3 residues: CASTTTGSQGAYEQYF. For the CDR3, the DNA is TGTGCCAGCACAACGACAGGGAGCCAAGGGGCCTACGAGCAGTACTTC. Full variable domain (missing parts from reference TRBV28 and TRBJ2-7): DVKVTQSSRYLVKRTGEKVFLECVQDMDHENMFWYRQDPGLGLRLIYFSYDVKMKEKGDIPEGYSVSREKKERFSLILESASTNQTSMYLCASTTTGSQGAYEQYFGPGTRLTVT.

This clone was counted a single time. The rearrangement uses TRBV11-3 and TRBJ2-5; 9 bases line up with TRBD1. The CDR3 totals 14 residues. Germline CDR1 SGHNT, CDR2 YENEEA. Trimming cost V 1 base and J 6 bases; bases outside gene matches: 3. The CDR3 nucleotides read TGTGCCAGCAGCTTAGCACAGGGGGCCCAGACCCAGTACTTC. Translated: CASSLAQGAQTQYF.

This rearrangement joins TRBV11-2 to TRBJ1-2; no clear D. The germline V gene encodes CDR1 SGHAT and CDR2 FQNNGV. Trimming took off 1 base at V and 8 bases at J, with 14 bases between the two ends. The CDR3 is 14 amino acids. The CDR3 bases are TGTGCCAGCAGCTTAGTTAACGGGAATAGGGGCTACACCTTC. Translating it yields CASSLVNGNRGYTF.

The chain joins TRBV28 to TRBJ2-2; 7 nucleotides match TRBD2. The V gene's germline CDR1 is MDHEN and CDR2 SYDVKM. CDR3 length: 15 residues. V shed 3 bases, J shed 3 bases, and the junction held 4 bases outside the gene matches. The CDR3 loop reads CASSLGGHYTGELFF. DNA of the CDR3: TGTGCCAGCAGTTTGGGAGGGCACTACACCGGGGAGCTGTTTTTT.

This chain uses TRBV29-1 with TRBJ2-1; D is perhaps TRBD1 (5 bases). The CDR3 covers 16 residues. Per germline, CDR1 SQVTM and CDR2 ANQGSEA. Trimming stripped 6 bases from V and 3 bases from J, with 21 bases between. The CDR3 bases are TGCAGCGTAGATAGCCTTGGGGCACAGAACTACAATGAGCAGTTCTTC. Encoded protein: CSVDSLGAQNYNEQFF.

The rearrangement uses TRBV5-4 and TRBJ1-2; 8 bases fit TRBD1. The CDR3 consists of 15 residues. The germline CDR1 and CDR2 sequences are SGHNT and YYREEE (reference sequence). V lost 0 bases and J lost 4; bases outside the gene matches: 5. CDR3: CASSLAPGGIYGYTF. CDR3 coding DNA: TGTGCCAGCAGCTTGGCCCCAGGGGGCATCTATGGCTACACCTTC.

The chain employs TRBV5-6 and TRBJ2-7, with D possibly matching TRBD1 (7 bases). The CDR3 extends over 16 amino acids. V was clipped by 4 bases and J by 1 base, with 18 bases between them. Germline-derived CDR1 and CDR2 are SGHDT and YYEEEE. The CDR3 loop is CASSRQGGTLSYEQYF. CDR3 DNA sequence: TGTGCCAGCAGCCGACAGGGAGGAACCTTATCCTACGAGCAGTACTTC.

The rearrangement uses TRBV5-1 and TRBJ2-7; D possibly corresponds to TRBD1 (6 bases). V was clipped by 1 base and J by 5 bases, with 13 bases between them. CDR3 size: 14 residues. CDR1 and CDR2 (germline): SGHRS, YFSETQ. CDR3 region: CASSLIVSGDEQYF. In DNA, the CDR3 is TGCGCCAGCAGCTTGATTGTTTCAGGGGACGAGCAGTACTTC.

The chain combines TRBV28 with TRBJ2-3, with D unclear. This CDR3 has 14 amino acids. V was pared by 5 bases and J by 5 bases, with 14 bases between. Germline V gene data show CDR1 as MDHEN and CDR2 as SYDVKM. DNA for the CDR3: TGTGCCAGCAGTCCCCACGCTCACCTAGATACGCAGTATTTT. It yields the protein CASSPHAHLDTQYF.

This chain connects TRBV4-1 to TRBJ1-4, with a possible D match to TRBD1 (5 bases). Trimming stripped 3 bases from V and 8 bases from J, with 19 bases between. From germline, CDR1 is MGHRA and CDR2 YSYEKL. CDR3 length: 16 residues. In nucleotides, the CDR3 is TGCGCCAGCAGCCACTCTGGGGCTCCCGAAGGGGAAAAACTGTTTTTT. It specifies CASSHSGAPEGEKLFF.

This clone was recorded once. This rearrangement joins TRBV7-2 to TRBJ2-6, with TRBD2 identical over 7 bases. The CDR3 runs 18 residues. Germline-derived CDR1 and CDR2 are SGHTA and FQGNSA. Trimming took 10 bases from V and 4 from J; bases not matched to a gene: 19. The CDR3 here is CATPELAQYLGGANVLTF. The DNA of the CDR3 is TGTGCCACCCCGGAACTAGCGCAATACCTGGGAGGGGCCAACGTCCTGACTTTC.

This clone has only one observation. The chain has TRBV27 and TRBJ2-5, with no clear D. The CDR3 has 14 amino acids. V shed 0 bases and J shed 0 bases, with 5 bases lying between them. The germline CDR1 and CDR2 sequences are MNHEY and SMNVEV (reference sequence). The CDR3 DNA follows: TGTGCCAGCAGTTTATCGAGGAACCAAGAGACCCAGTACTTC. Amino acids: CASSLSRNQETQYF.

V usage is TRBV6-1 and J usage is TRBJ1-2, with TRBD1 matching over 7 bases. The trim removed 8 bases at V and 3 bases at J, leaving 6 bases unmatched. The CDR3 spans 13 residues. Germline CDR1 reads MNHNS; CDR2 reads SASEGT. The CDR3 loop is CASAGQAHYGYTF. CDR3 coding DNA: TGTGCCAGCGCTGGACAGGCGCACTATGGCTACACCTTC.

V and J are TRBV5-1 and TRBJ2-5; 10 bases are shared with TRBD2. Germline lookup yields CDR1 SGHRS and CDR2 YFSETQ. V shed 5 bases and J 2 bases; nucleotides not matched to a gene: 6. This CDR3 spans 15 amino acids. The CDR3 here is CASRRDSGRQETQYF. The CDR3 DNA sequence: TGCGCCAGCAGGAGGGATAGCGGGAGGCAAGAGACCCAGTACTTC.

J is TRBJ2-7 and V is TRBV19, with TRBD2 identical over 9 bases. There are 14 residues in the CDR3. Germline CDR1 LNHDA, CDR2 SQIVND (reference sequence). Trimming removed 4 bases from V and 4 bases from J; junction bases left unmatched: 5. In DNA, the CDR3 is TGTGCCAGTAGTAGGGCTAGCGGGACATACGAGCAGTACTTC. It specifies CASSRASGTYEQYF.